The present entry profiles one TCR beta chain with its context. What it binds is not known. The sample is drawn from a study of T cell responses to AZD1222 COVID-19 vaccine. Clones were read by immunoSEQ multiplex PCR, and TCRdb kept only the in-frame ones, dropping some. The table has some 70,000 clones, 80% seen once. Samples with a second dose at about 4 or about 12 weeks were pooled together. The CDR3 is 15 amino acids. V lost 7 bases to trimming and J lost 4 bases; unmatched junction nucleotides: 6. From germline, CDR1 is LNHDA and CDR2 SQIVND (reference sequence). Broader study findings: In the spike-specific TCR repertoire, nearly half reportedly target unmutated variant regions. A mostly white British donor set with more females was recruited, and clonal diversity was possibly underestimated. Spike-specific TCR breadth and depth rose after two AZD1222 doses.

The J gene is TRBJ2-2, the V gene TRBV19; 10 bases align to TRBD2. Sequencing used peripheral blood, obtained 28 days after the second AZD1222 dose. The TCR was taken from an adult who received the AZD1222 COVID-19 vaccine. The CDR3 coding sequence is TGTGCCAGTAAGCGGGGGGGCCGGTTCACCGGGGAGCTGTTTTTT. Its protein is CASKRGGRFTGELFF.